This T cell receptor beta chain was found in a study of control samples from healthy donors and cancer patients. Repertoires were generated with immunoSEQ multiplex PCR, while TCRdb's copy carries only in-frame clones and drops some. In the table there are some 150,000 clones, just under 95% of which are singletons. The CDR3 covers 17 residues. Trimming cost V 1 base and J 0 bases, with 13 bases left between them. The germline CDR1 and CDR2 sequences are SEHNR and FQNEAQ (reference sequence). This chain joins TRBV7-9 and TRBJ2-1; D not certain. Sequenced: PBMCs. This clonotype originated in a man aged 55 to 70 with colorectal cancer. The CDR3 region is CASSLDPVSPSYNEQFF. DNA of the CDR3: TGTGCCAGCAGCTTAGATCCGGTCAGCCCCTCCTACAATGAGCAGTTCTTC.